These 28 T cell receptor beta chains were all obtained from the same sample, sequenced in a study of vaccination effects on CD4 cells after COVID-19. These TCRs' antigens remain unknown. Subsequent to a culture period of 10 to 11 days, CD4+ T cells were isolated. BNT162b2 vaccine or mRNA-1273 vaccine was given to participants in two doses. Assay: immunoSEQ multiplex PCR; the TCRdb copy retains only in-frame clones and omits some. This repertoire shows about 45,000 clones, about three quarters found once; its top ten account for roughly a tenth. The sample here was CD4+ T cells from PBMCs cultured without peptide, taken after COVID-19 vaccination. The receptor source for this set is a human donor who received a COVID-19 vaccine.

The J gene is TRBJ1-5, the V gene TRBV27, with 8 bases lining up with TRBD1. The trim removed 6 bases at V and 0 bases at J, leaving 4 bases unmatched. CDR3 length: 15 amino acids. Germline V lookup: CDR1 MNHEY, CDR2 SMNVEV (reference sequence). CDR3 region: CASSRGPISNQPQHF. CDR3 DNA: TGTGCCAGCAGCAGGGGGCCAATTAGCAATCAGCCCCAGCATTTT.

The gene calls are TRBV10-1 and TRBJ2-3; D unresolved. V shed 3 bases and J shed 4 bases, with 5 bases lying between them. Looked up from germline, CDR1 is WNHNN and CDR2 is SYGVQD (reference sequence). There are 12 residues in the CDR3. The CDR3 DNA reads TGCGCCAGCAGTGATCGGTCAGATACGCAGTATTTT. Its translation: CASSDRSDTQYF.

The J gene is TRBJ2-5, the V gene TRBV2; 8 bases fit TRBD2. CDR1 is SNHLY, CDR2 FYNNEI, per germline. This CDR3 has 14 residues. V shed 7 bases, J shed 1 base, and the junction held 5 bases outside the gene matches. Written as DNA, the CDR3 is TGTGCCAGCATGAGACTAGCGTTCCAAGAGACCCAGTACTTC. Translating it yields CASMRLAFQETQYF.

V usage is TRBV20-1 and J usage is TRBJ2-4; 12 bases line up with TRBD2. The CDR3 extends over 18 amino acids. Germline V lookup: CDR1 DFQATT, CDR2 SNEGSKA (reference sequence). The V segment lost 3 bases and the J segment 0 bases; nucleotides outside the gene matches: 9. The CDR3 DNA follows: TGCAGTGCTAGTAGGTCTAGCGGGGGGGGATTAGCCAAAAACATTCAGTACTTC. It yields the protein CSASRSSGGGLAKNIQYF.

Written as DNA, the CDR3 is TGTGCCAGCAGCCAGAATCTACTAGCCCCAGGGGAGACCCAGTACTTC. It codes for CASSQNLLAPGETQYF. The chain carries TRBV3-1 (or the pseudogene TRBV3-2) and TRBJ2-5; TRBD2 might be the D (6 bases). This CDR3 contains 16 residues. Germline values: CDR1 LGHDT, CDR2 YNNKEL (reference sequence). The V end lost 3 bases, the J end lost 5 bases, and 19 bases lay between the germline ends.

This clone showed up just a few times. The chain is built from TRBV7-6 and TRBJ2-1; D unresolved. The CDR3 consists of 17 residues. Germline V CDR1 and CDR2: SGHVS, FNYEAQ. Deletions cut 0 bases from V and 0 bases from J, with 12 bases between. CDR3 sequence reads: CASSLALPPLSYNEQFF. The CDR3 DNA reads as TGTGCCAGCAGCTTAGCGCTCCCCCCACTCTCCTACAATGAGCAGTTCTTC. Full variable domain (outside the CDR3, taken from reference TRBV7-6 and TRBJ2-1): GAGVSQSPRYKVTKRGQDVALRCDPISGHVSLYWYRQALGQGPEFLTYFNYEAQQDKSGLPNDRFSAERPEGSISTLTIQRTEQRDSAMYRCASSLALPPLSYNEQFFGPGTRLTVL.

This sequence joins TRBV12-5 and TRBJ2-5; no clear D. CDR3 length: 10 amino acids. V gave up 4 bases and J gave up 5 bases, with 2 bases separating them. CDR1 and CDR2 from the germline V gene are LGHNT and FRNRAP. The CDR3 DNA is TGTGCTAGTGGTTCGGAGACCCAGTACTTC. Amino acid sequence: CASGSETQYF.

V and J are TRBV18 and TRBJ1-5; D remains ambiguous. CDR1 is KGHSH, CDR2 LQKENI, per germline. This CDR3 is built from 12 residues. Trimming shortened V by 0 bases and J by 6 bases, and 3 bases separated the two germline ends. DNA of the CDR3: TGTGCCAGCTCACCACCGGCTCAGCCCCAGCATTTT. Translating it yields CASSPPAQPQHF.

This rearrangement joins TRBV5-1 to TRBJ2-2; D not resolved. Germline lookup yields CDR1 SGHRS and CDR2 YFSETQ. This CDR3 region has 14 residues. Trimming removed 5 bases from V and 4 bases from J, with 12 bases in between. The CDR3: CASSEGLGTGELFF. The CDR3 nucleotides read TGCGCCAGCAGTGAAGGGTTAGGCACCGGGGAGCTGTTTTTT.

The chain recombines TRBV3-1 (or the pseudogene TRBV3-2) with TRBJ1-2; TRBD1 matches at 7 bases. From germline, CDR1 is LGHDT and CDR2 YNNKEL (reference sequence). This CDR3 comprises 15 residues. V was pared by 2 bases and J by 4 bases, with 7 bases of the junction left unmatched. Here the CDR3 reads CASSQKTGPLYGYTF. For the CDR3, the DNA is TGTGCCAGCAGCCAAAAGACAGGGCCCCTCTATGGCTACACCTTC.

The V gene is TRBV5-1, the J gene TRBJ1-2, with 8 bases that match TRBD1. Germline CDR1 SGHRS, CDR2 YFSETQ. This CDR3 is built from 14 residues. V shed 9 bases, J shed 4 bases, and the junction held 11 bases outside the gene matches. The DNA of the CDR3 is TGCGCCACCAAACCGGGGACAGGAGTCTATGGCTACACCTTC. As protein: CATKPGTGVYGYTF.

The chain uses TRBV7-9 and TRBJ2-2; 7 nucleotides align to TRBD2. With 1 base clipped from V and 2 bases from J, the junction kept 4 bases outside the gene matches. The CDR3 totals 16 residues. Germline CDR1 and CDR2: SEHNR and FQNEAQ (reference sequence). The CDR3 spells CASSLGGTINTGELFF. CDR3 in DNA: TGTGCCAGCAGCTTAGGTGGGACTATTAACACCGGGGAGCTGTTTTTT.

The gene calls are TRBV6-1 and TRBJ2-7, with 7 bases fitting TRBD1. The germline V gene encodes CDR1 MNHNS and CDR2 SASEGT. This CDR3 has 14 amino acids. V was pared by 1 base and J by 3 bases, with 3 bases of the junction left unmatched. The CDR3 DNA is TGTGCCAGCAGTGAAGTATGGACAGGCTACGAGCAGTACTTC. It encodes CASSEVWTGYEQYF.

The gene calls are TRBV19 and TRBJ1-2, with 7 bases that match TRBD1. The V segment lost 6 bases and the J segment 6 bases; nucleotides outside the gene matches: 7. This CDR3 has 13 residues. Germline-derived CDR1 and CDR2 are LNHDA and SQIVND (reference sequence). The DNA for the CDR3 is TGTGCCAGTAGGATTGAACAGGGGCATGGCTACACCTTC. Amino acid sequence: CASRIEQGHGYTF.

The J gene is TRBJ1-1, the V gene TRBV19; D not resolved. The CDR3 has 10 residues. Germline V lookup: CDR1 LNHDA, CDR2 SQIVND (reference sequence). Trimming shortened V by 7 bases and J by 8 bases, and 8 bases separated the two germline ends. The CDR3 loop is CASMETEAFF. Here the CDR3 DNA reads TGTGCCAGTATGGAGACAGAAGCTTTCTTT.

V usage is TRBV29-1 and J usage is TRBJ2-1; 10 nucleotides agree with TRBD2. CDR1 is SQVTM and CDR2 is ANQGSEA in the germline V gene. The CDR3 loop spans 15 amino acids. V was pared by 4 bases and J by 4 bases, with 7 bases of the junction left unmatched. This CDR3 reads CSVVSGRARYNEQFF. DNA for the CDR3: TGCAGCGTTGTGAGCGGGAGGGCCCGGTACAATGAGCAGTTCTTC.

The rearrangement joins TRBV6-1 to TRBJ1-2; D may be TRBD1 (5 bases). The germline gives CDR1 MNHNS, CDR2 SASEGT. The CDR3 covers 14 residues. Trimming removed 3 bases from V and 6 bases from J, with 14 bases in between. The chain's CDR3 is CASSEYEGRNGYTF. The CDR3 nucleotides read TGTGCCAGCAGTGAGTACGAGGGGAGGAATGGCTACACCTTC.

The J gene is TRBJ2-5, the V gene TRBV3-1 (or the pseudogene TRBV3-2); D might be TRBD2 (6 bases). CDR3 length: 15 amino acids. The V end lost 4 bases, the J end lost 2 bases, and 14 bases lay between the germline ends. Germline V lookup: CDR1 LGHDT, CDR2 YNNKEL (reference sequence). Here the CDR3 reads CASSLIGSGQETQYF. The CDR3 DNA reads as TGTGCCAGCAGCCTCATCGGGAGTGGGCAAGAGACCCAGTACTTC.

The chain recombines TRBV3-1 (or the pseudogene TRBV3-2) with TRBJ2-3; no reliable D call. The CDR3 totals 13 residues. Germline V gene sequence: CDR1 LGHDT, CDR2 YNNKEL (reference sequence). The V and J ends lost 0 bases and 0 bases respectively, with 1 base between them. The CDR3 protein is CASSQDSTDTQYF. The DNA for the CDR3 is TGTGCCAGCAGCCAAGACAGCACAGATACGCAGTATTTT.

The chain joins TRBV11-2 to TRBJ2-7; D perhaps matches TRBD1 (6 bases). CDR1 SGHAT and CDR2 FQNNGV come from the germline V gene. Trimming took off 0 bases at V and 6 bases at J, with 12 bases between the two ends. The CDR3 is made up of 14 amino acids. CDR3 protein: CASSLDPVGGEQYF. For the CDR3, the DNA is TGTGCCAGCAGCTTAGATCCAGTAGGGGGCGAGCAGTACTTC.

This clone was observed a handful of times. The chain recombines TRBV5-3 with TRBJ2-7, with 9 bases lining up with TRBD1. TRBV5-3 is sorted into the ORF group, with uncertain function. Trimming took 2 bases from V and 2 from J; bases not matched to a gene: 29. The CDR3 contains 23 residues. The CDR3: CARSLSSGTGPIPLSLAPYEQYF. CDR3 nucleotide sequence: TGTGCCAGAAGCTTATCTTCCGGGACAGGGCCCATCCCACTCTCCCTAGCTCCCTACGAGCAGTACTTC.

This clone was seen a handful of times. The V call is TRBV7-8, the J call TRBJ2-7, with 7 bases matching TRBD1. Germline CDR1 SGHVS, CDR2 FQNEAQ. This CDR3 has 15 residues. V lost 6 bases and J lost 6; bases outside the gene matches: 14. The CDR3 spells CASRPGRDRASEQYF. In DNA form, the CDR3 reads TGTGCCAGCAGGCCTGGGCGTGACAGGGCCAGCGAGCAGTACTTC.

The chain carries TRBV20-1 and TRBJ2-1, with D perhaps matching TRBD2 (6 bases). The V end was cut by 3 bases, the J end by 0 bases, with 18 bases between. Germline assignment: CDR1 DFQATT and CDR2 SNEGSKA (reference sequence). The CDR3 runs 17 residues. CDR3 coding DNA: TGCAGTGCTAGTCCCATTCGGGGGTGGGGCTCCTACAATGAGCAGTTCTTC. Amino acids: CSASPIRGWGSYNEQFF.

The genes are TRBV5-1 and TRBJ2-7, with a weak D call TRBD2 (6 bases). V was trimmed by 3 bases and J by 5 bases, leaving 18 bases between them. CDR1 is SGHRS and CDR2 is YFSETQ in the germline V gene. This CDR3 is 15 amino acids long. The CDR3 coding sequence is TGCGCCAGCAGCTATGGTGGCAGGACTAATGACGAGCAGTACTTC. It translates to CASSYGGRTNDEQYF.

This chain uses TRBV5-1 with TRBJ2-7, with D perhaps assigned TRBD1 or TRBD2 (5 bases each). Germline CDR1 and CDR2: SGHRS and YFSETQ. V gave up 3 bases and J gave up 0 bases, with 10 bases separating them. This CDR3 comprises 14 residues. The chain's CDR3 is CASSSGTSSYEQYF. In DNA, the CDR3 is TGCGCCAGCAGCTCAGGGACGTCCTCCTACGAGCAGTACTTC. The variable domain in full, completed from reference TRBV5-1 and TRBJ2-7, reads KAGVTQTPRYLIKTRGQQVTLSCSPISGHRSVSWYQQTPGQGLQFLFEYFSETQRNKGNFPGRFSGRQFSNSRSEMNVSTLELGDSALYLCASSSGTSSYEQYFGPGTRLTVT.

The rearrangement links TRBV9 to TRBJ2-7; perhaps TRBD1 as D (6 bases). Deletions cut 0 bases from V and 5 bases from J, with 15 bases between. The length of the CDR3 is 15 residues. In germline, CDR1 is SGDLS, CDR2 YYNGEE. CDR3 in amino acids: CASSVGGGLVDEQYF. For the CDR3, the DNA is TGTGCCAGCAGCGTAGGTGGGGGCCTGGTTGACGAGCAGTACTTC. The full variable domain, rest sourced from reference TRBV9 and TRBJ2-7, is DSGVTQTPKHLITATGQRVTLRCSPRSGDLSVYWYQQSLDQGLQFLIQYYNGEERAKGNILERFSAQQFPDLHSELNLSSLELGDSALYFCASSVGGGLVDEQYFGPGTRLTVT.

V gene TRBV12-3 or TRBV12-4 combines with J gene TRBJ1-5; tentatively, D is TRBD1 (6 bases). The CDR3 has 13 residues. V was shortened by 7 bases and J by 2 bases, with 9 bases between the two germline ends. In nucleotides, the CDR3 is TGTGCCAGCACGGGGGGCGGCAATCAGCCCCAGCATTTT. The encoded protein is CASTGGGNQPQHF.

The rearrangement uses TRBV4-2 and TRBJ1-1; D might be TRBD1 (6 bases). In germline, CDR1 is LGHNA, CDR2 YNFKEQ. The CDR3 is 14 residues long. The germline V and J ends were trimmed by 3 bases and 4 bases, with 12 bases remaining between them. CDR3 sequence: CASSHEGGSTEAFF. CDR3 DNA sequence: TGTGCCAGCAGCCATGAGGGGGGGAGCACTGAAGCTTTCTTT.